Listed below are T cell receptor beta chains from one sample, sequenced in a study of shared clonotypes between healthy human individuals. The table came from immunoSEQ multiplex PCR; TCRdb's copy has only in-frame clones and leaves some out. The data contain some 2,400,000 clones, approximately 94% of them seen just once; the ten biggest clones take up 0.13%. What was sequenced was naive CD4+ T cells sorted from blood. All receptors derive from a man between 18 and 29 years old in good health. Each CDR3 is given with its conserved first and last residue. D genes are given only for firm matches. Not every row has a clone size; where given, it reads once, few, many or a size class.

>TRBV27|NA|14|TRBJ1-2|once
CASSLSGSRYGYTF
TGTGCCAGCAGTTTATCCGGATCGCGTTATGGCTACACCTTC
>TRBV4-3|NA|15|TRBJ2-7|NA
CASSQAPSGTYEQYF
TGCGCCAGCAGCCAAGCTCCGTCGGGGACCTACGAGCAGTACTTC
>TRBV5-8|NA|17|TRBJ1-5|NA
CASSLNRGSQGNQPQHF
TGTGCCAGCAGCTTAAATAGGGGCTCACAGGGCAATCAGCCCCAGCATTTT
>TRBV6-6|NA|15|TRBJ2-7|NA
CASSYSQTSGYEQYF
TGTGCCAGCAGTTACTCGCAGACCTCGGGCTACGAGCAGTACTTC
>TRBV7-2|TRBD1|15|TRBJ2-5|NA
CASSSYRGVEETQYF
TGTGCCAGCAGCTCCTACAGGGGGGTCGAAGAGACCCAGTACTTC
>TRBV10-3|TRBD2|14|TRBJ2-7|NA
CAISGLADTYEQYF
TGTGCCATCAGCGGACTAGCGGACACCTACGAGCAGTACTTC
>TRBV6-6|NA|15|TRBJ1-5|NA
CASSYSELGNQPQHF
TGTGCCAGCAGTTACTCTGAATTAGGCAATCAGCCCCAGCATTTT
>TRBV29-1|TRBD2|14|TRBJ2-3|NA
CSVVTSGSTDTQYF
TGCAGCGTTGTCACTAGCGGGAGCACAGATACGCAGTATTTT
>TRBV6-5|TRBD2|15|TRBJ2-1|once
CASSYGTSGKYEQFF
TGTGCCAGCAGTTATGGGACTAGCGGGAAGTACGAGCAGTTCTTC
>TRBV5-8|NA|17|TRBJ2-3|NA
CASSPPVFGGRRDTQYF
TGTGCCAGCAGCCCACCTGTGTTCGGGGGCAGGAGAGATACGCAGTATTTT
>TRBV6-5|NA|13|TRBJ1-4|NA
CASRSSGNEKLFF
TGTGCCAGCAGGTCTTCCGGTAATGAAAAACTGTTTTTT
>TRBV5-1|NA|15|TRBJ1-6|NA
CASSLAGQINSPLHF
TGCGCCAGTAGCTTGGCCGGACAGATTAATTCACCCCTCCACTTT
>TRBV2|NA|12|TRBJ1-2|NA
CASSEAGYGYTF
TGTGCCAGCAGTGAAGCGGGGTATGGCTACACCTTC
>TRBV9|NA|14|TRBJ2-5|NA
CASSVGRASETQYF
TGTGCCAGCAGCGTTGGCAGGGCGTCGGAGACCCAGTACTTC
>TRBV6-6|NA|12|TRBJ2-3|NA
CASSSVTDTQYF
TGTGCCAGCAGTTCGGTCACAGATACGCAGTATTTT
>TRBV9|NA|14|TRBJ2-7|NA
CASSVVANSYEQYF
TGTGCCAGCAGCGTAGTCGCGAACTCCTACGAGCAGTACTTC
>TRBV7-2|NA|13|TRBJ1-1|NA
CASSFGSNTEAFF
TGTGCCAGCAGCTTCGGGTCGAACACTGAAGCTTTCTTT
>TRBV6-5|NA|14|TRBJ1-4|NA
CASKAGPTNEKLFF
TGTGCCAGCAAGGCGGGGCCAACTAATGAAAAACTGTTTTTT
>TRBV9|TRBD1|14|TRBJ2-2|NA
CASSDNRGNGELFF
TGTGCCAGCAGCGACAACAGGGGGAACGGGGAGCTGTTTTTT
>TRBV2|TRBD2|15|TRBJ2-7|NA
CASTVLAGVSYEQYF
TGTGCCAGCACCGTACTAGCGGGGGTCTCCTACGAGCAGTACTTC
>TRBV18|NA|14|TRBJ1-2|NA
CASSPFEGSDGYTF
TGTGCCAGCTCACCTTTTGAGGGCTCCGATGGCTACACCTTC
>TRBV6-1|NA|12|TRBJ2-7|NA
CATRAGAYEQYF
TGTGCCACCCGTGCTGGAGCCTACGAGCAGTACTTC
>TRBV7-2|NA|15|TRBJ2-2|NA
CASSFVDTNTGELFF
TGTGCCAGCAGCTTCGTCGACACCAACACCGGGGAGCTGTTTTTT
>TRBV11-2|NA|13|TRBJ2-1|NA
CASSWGGNNEQFF
TGTGCCAGCAGCTGGGGCGGGAACAATGAGCAGTTCTTC
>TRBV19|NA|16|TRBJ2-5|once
CASSIRSLAAKETQYF
TGTGCCAGTAGTATACGATCGTTAGCGGCGAAAGAGACCCAGTACTTC
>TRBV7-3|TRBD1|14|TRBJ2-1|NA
CASSYAGTDNEQFF
TGTGCCAGCAGCTACGCCGGGACAGACAATGAGCAGTTCTTC
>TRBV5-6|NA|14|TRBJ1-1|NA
CASSFQDRSTEAFF
TGTGCCAGCAGCTTCCAGGATAGGAGCACTGAAGCTTTCTTT
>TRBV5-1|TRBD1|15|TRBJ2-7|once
CASSHGQGAAYEQYF
TGCGCCAGCAGCCACGGACAGGGTGCCGCCTACGAGCAGTACTTC
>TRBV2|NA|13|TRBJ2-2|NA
CASSVSFTGELFF
TGTGCCAGCAGTGTCTCATTCACCGGGGAGCTGTTTTTT
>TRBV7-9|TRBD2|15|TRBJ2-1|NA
CASSLASGRINEQFF
TGTGCCAGCAGCTTAGCTAGCGGGAGGATAAATGAGCAGTTCTTC
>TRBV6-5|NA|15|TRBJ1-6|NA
CASSPGGSYNSPLHF
TGTGCCAGCAGTCCCGGGGGGTCCTATAATTCACCCCTCCACTTT
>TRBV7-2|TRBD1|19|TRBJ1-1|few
CASSSTTYWTGYMNTEAFF
TGTGCCAGCAGCTCGACTACCTACTGGACAGGCTATATGAACACTGAAGCTTTCTTT
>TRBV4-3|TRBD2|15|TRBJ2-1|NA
CASSQGSGSYNEQFF
TGCGCCAGCAGCCAGGGTAGCGGGAGCTACAATGAGCAGTTCTTC
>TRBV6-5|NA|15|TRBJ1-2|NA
CASSTSRGWPYGYTF
TGTGCCAGCAGCACCTCAAGGGGGTGGCCCTATGGCTACACCTTC
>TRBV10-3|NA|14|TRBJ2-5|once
CAISVQGSQETQYF
TGTGCCATCAGTGTTCAGGGTTCCCAAGAGACCCAGTACTTC
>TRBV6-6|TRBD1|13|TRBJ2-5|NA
CASSAQGVETQYF
TGTGCCAGCAGTGCACAGGGGGTGGAGACCCAGTACTTC
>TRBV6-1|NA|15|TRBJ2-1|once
CASSEEGISYNEQFF
TGTGCCAGCAGTGAAGAGGGGATATCCTACAATGAGCAGTTCTTC
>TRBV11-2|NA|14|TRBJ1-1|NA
CASSPGQLNTEAFF
TGTGCCAGCAGCCCTGGACAACTTAACACTGAAGCTTTCTTT
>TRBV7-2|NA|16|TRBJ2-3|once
CASSLGNSIPTDTQYF
TGTGCCAGCAGCTTAGGCAACTCCATTCCCACAGATACGCAGTATTTT
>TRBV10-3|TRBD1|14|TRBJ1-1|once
CAISEGQGVVEAFF
TGTGCCATCAGTGAGGGACAGGGGGTCGTTGAAGCTTTCTTT
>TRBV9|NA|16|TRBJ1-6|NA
CASSGPGTPERVPLHF
TGTGCCAGCAGCGGACCGGGGACTCCCGAACGAGTGCCCCTCCACTTT
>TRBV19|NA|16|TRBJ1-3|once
CASSLIGRQTGNTIYF
TGTGCCAGTAGTCTCATCGGGCGGCAGACTGGAAACACCATATATTTT
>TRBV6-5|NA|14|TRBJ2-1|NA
CASRVAGANNEQFF
TGTGCCAGCAGGGTTGCGGGGGCTAATAATGAGCAGTTCTTC
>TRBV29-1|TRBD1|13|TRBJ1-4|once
CSVRRGLNEKLFF
TGCAGCGTTAGGAGGGGGCTTAATGAAAAACTGTTTTTT
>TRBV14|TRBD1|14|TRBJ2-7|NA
CASSRGQGAYEQYF
TGTGCCAGCAGCCGTGGGCAGGGGGCCTACGAGCAGTACTTC
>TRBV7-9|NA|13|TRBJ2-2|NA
CASSNRITGELFF
TGTGCCAGCAGCAACCGTATCACCGGGGAGCTGTTTTTT
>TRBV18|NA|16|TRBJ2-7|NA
CASSPQQTGSSYEQYF
TGTGCCAGCTCACCACAACAGACAGGAAGCTCCTACGAGCAGTACTTC
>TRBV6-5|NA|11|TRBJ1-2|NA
CASSYRGGYTF
TGTGCCAGCAGTTACCGGGGGGGCTACACCTTC
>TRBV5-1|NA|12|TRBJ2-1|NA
CASSFVGHEQFF
TGCGCCAGCAGCTTCGTCGGCCATGAGCAGTTCTTC
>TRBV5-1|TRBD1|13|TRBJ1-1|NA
CASSPLDRAEAFF
TGCGCCAGCAGCCCCCTCGACAGGGCTGAAGCTTTCTTT
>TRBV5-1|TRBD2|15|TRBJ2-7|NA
CASSLTSGSPYEQYF
TGCGCCAGCAGCTTGACTAGCGGGAGTCCCTACGAGCAGTACTTC
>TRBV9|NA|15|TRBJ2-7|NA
CASSVGGVGTYEQYF
TGTGCCAGCAGCGTAGGGGGAGTGGGGACCTACGAGCAGTACTTC
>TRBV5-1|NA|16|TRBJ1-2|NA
CASSLGSGLRVPSYTF
TGCGCCAGCAGCTTGGGCAGTGGGTTGAGGGTCCCTAGCTACACCTTC
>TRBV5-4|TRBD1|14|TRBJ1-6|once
CASSRTGKGSPLHF
TGTGCCAGCAGCAGGACAGGGAAGGGGTCACCCCTCCACTTT
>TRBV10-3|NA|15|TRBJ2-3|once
CAIRESVASTDTQYF
TGTGCCATCCGTGAGTCGGTAGCTAGCACAGATACGCAGTATTTT
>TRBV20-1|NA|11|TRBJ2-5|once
CSPVGQETQYF
TGCAGTCCAGTCGGGCAAGAGACCCAGTACTTC
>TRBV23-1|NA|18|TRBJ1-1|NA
CASSQSRPRGGLNTEAFF
TGCGCCAGCAGTCAATCACGACCCAGGGGAGGCTTGAACACTGAAGCTTTCTTT
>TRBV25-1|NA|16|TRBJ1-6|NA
CASSERGVSMGSPLHF
TGTGCCAGCAGTGAACGTGGTGTATCGATGGGTTCACCCCTCCACTTT
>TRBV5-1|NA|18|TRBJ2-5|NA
CASSFVPGLAGGQETQYF
TGCGCCAGCAGCTTTGTGCCAGGGCTGGCAGGAGGGCAAGAGACCCAGTACTTC